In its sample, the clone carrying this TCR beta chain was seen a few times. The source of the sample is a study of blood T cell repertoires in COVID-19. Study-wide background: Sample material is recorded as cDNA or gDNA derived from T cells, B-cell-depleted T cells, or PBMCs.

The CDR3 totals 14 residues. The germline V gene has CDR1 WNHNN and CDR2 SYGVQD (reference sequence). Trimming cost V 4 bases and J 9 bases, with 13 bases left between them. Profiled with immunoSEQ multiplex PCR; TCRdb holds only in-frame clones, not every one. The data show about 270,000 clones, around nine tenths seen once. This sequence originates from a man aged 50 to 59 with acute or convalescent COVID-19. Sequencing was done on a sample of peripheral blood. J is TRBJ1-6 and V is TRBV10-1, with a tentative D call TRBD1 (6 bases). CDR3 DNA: TGCGCCAGCAGTGCGGTCAGGGGTACTTCACCCCTCCACTTT. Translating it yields CASSAVRGTSPLHF.